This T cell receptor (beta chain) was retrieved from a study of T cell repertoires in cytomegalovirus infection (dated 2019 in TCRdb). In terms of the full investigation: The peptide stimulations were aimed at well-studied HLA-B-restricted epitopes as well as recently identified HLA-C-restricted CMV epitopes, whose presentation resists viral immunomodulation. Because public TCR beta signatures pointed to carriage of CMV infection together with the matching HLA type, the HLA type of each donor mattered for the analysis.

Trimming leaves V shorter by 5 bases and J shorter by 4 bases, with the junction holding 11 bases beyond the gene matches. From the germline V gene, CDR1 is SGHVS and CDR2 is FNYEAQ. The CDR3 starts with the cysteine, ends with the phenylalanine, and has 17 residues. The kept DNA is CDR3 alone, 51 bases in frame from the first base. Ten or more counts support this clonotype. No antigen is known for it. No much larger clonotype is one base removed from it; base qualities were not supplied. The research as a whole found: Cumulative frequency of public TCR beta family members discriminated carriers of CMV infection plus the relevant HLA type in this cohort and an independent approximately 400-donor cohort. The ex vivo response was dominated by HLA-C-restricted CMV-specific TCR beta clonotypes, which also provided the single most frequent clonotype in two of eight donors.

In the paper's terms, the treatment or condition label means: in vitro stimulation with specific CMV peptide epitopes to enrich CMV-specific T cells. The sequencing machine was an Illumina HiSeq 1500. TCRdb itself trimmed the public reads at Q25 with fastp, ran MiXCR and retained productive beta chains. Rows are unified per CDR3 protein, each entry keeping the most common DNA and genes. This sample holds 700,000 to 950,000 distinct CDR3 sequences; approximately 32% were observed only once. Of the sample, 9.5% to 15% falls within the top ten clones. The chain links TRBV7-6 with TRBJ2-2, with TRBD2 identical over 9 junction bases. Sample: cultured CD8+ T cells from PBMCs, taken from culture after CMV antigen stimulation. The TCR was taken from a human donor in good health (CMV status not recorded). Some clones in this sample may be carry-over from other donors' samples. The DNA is TGTGCCAGCAGCCTCCTAGCGGGGACAATTCGCACCGGGGAGCTGTTTTTT. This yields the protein CASSLLAGTIRTGELFF.